There are a few counts of the clone carrying this T cell receptor beta chain. Its specificity is unknown. The ends lost 4 bases at V and 8 bases at J; junction bases unmatched: 13. Looked up from germline, CDR1 is PRHDT and CDR2 is FYEKMQ (reference sequence). The CDR3 length is 17 residues. The PCR made use of 60 Vbeta and 13 Jbeta primers. Per the authors' pipeline: The authors later counted 70 million to 85 million unique TCR beta chains, some 11 million of them shared. Generated by immunoSEQ multiplex PCR, the TCRdb table keeps only in-frame clones and is missing some. Clone size and the V and J calls come from that table; the DNA yielded D and trimming. The data show about 65,000 clones, with over 50% seen just once and about 3% held by the top ten. The sample belongs to a study of cytomegalovirus exposure and HLA in healthy donors. Regarding the study as a whole: Several of the most significant clusters appeared linked to common viral pathogens, based on a later analysis. Across all donors, roughly uniform sequencing depth was an assumption of the presence/absence analyses.

The sequenced sample was PBMCs. The chain uses TRBV13 and TRBJ2-1, with 11 positions matching TRBD2. The sequence was collected from a man aged 25 to 45 in good health and CMV-seronegative. The chain's CDR3 is CASSSRGGVAGGYEQFF. DNA of the CDR3: TGTGCCAGCAGCTCTCGCGGCGGGGTAGCGGGGGGGTATGAGCAGTTCTTC.